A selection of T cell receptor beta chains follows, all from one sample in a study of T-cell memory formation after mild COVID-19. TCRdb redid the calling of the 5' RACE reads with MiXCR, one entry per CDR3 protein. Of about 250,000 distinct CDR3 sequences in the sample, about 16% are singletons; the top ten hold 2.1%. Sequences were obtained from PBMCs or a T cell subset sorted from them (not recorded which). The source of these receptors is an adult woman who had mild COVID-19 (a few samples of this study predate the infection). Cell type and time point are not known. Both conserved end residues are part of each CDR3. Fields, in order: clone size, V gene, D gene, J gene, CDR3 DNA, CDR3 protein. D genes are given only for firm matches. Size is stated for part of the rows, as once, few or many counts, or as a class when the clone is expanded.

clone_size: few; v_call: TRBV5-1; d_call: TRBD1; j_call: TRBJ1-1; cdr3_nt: TGCGCCAGCACGACCCCAGGGGGGAACACTGAAGCTTTCTTT; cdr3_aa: CASTTPGGNTEAFF
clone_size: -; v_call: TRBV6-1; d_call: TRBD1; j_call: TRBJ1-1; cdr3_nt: TGTGCCAGCAAATCTGGGACAGGGGGCAACACTGAAGCTTTCTTT; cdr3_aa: CASKSGTGGNTEAFF
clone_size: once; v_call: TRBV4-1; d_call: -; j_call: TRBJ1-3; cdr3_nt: TGCGCCAGCAGCCCCCTGGGACGGCGCGACTCTGGAAACACCATATATTTT; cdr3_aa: CASSPLGRRDSGNTIYF
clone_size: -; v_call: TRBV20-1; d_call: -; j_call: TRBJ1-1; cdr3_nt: TGCAGTGCTAGAGCCAACAACATGAACACTGAAGCTTTCTTT; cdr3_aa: CSARANNMNTEAFF
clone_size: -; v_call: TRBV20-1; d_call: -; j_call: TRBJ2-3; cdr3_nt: TGCAGTGCTAGCATCGGGACTCCTAGCACAGATACGCAGTATTTT; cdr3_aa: CSASIGTPSTDTQYF
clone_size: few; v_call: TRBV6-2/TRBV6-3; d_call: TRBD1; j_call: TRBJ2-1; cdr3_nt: TGTGCCAGCATCAAGGGGGCTTACGGCTACAATGAGCAGTTCTTC; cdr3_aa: CASIKGAYGYNEQFF
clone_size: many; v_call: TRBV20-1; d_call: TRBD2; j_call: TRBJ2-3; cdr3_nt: TGCAGTGCTAGACTAGCGGGCACAGATACGCAGTATTTT; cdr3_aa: CSARLAGTDTQYF
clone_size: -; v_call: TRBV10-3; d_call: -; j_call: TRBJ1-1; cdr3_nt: TGTGCCATCAGTGATGGCGGACGGATGAACACTGAAGCTTTCTTT; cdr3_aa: CAISDGGRMNTEAFF
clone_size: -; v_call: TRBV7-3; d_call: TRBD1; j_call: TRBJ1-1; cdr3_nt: TGTGCCAGCAGCCTAAACACAGGGGGCACTGAAGCTTTCTTT; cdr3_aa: CASSLNTGGTEAFF
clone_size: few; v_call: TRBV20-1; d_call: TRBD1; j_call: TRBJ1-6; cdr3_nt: TGCAGTGCTAGAGTCCCTCCCCATAGACAGGGGGGGTTAGCCCTCCACTTT; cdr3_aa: CSARVPPHRQGGLALHF
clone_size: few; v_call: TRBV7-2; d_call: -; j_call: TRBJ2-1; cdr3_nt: TGTGCCAGCAGCTTAGCGGGGACCGAATACAATGAGCAGTTCTTC; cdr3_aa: CASSLAGTEYNEQFF
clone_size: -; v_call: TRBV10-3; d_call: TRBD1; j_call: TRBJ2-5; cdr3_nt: TGTGCCATCAGCTTGACAGGGGGCGGAGAGACCCAGTACTTC; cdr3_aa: CAISLTGGGETQYF
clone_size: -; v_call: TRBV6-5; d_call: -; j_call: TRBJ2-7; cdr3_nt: TGTGCCAGCAGTTACGGGCAGGGGACCTACGAGCAGTACTTC; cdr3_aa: CASSYGQGTYEQYF
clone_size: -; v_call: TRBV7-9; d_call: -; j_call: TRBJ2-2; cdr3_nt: TGTGCCAGCAGCTTATTCGGGGGCAGGAACACCGGGGAGCTGTTTTTT; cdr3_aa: CASSLFGGRNTGELFF
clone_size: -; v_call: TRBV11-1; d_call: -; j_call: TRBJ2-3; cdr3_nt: TGTGCCAGCAGCAGAGATTCGGATACGCAGTATTTT; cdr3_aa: CASSRDSDTQYF
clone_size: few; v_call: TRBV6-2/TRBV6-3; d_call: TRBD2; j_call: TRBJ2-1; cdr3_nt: TGTGCCAGCGCCCAGCGGGAGGTGACGGGTGAGCAGTTCTTC; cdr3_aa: CASAQREVTGEQFF
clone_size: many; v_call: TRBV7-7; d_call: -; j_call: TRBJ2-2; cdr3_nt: TGTGCTAGCAGCGAATCAGGGGACGGGGAGCTGTTTTTT; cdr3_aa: CASSESGDGELFF
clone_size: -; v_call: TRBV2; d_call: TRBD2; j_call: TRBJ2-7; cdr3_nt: TGTGCCAGCAGTGATGGTAGCGGGGTAACCTACGAGCAGTACTTC; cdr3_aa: CASSDGSGVTYEQYF
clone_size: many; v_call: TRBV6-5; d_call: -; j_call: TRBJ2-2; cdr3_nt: TGTGCCAGCAGGCCTTACCTGAACACCGGGGAGCTGTTTTTT; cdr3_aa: CASRPYLNTGELFF
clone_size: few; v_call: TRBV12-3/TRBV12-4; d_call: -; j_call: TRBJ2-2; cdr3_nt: TGTGCCAGCAACCACGGGACTTTTGGCACCGGGGAGCTGTTTTTT; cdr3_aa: CASNHGTFGTGELFF
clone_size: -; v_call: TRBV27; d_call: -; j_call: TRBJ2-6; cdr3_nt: TGTGCCAGCAGTTTAGGGCAGGGAGTCGCTGGGGCCAACGTCCTGACTTTC; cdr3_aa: CASSLGQGVAGANVLTF
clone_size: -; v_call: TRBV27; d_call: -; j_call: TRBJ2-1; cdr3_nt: TGTGCCAGCACCCCCAGCGGCTCCTACAATGAGCAGTTCTTC; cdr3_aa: CASTPSGSYNEQFF
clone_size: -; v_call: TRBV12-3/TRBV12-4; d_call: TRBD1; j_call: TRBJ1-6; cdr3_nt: TGTGCCAGCAGTCCGCGGGACAGTTTTAACTCACCCCTCCACTTT; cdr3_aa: CASSPRDSFNSPLHF
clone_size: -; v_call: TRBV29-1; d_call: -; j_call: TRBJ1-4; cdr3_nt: TGCAGCGTTGGCCTTACACGTGAAAAACTGTTTTTT; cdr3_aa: CSVGLTREKLFF
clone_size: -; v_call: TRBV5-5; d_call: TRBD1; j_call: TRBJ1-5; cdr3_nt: TGTGCCAGCAGCTGGGGGACAGGGGGGGAACAGCCCCAGCATTTT; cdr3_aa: CASSWGTGGEQPQHF
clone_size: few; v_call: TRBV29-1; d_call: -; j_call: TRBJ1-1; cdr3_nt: TGCAGCGTTGGATGGGGGGTTACCACTGAAGCTTTCTTT; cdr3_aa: CSVGWGVTTEAFF
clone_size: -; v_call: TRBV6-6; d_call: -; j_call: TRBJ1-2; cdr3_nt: TGTGCCAGCACCGACGATCCGGGACTAAAGTCTGGCTACACCTTC; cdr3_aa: CASTDDPGLKSGYTF
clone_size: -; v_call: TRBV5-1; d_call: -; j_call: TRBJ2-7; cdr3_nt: TGCGCCAGCAGCGCCATCGGACAGCGCTACGAGCAGTACTTC; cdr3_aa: CASSAIGQRYEQYF
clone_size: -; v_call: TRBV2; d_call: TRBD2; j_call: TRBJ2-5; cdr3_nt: TGTGCCAGCACCCTGACTAGCGGAGGGGAGACCCAGTACTTC; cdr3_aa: CASTLTSGGETQYF
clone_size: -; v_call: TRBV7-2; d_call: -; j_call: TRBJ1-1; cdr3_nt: TGTGCCAGCAGCTTACGCGGGGCGTACACTGAAGCTTTCTTT; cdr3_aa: CASSLRGAYTEAFF
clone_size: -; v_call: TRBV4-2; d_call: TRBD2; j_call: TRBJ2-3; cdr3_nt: TGTGCCAGCAGCCAAGAAGACGTACTAGCGGGAGGAGCAGATACGCAGTATTTT; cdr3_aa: CASSQEDVLAGGADTQYF